This passage covers 22 T cell receptor beta chains from one sample sequenced in a study of T cell responses to AZD1222 COVID-19 vaccine. The protocol was immunoSEQ multiplex PCR, while the TCRdb copy is restricted to in-frame clones and leaves out a portion. The repertoire holds 130,000 or so clones, with approximately 86% as singletons. Sample: peripheral blood, taken on day 0 of AZD1222 vaccination. These receptors originate from an adult in good health.

This clone was detected only a few times. The rearrangement joins TRBV19 to TRBJ2-1, with 10 bases identical to TRBD1. The CDR3 spans 17 residues. CDR1 and CDR2 (germline): LNHDA, SQIVND (reference sequence). Trimming removed 7 bases from V and 8 bases from J; junction bases left unmatched: 17. This chain's CDR3 is CASTRDRGGWTNDEQFF. In DNA, the CDR3 is TGTGCCAGTACTCGGGACAGGGGAGGATGGACGAATGATGAGCAGTTCTTC.

In this sample, this clone turned up once. The chain employs TRBV25-1 and TRBJ2-1; D unresolved. The germline V gene has CDR1 MGHDK and CDR2 SYGVNS. The CDR3 consists of 13 residues. V dropped 2 bases and J dropped 9 bases, with 11 bases sitting between them. The CDR3 loop reads CASSETLVREQFF. CDR3 sequence (DNA): TGTGCCAGCAGTGAAACTCTCGTGCGTGAGCAGTTCTTC.

V is TRBV10-3 and J is TRBJ1-1; tentatively, D is TRBD1 (6 bases). Germline V lookup: CDR1 ENHRY, CDR2 SYGVKD. Trimming shortened V by 5 bases and J by 6 bases, and 7 bases separated the two germline ends. The CDR3 runs to 11 residues. The CDR3 bases are TGTGCCATCAGTCAGGGGCCTGAAGCTTTCTTT. This gives the protein CAISQGPEAFF.

Concerning this clone itself: The sample has other DNA sequences that encode this CDR3 too. J is TRBJ1-5 and V is TRBV28; no clear D gene. V gave up 5 bases and J gave up 3 bases, with 2 bases separating them. The germline V gene encodes CDR1 MDHEN and CDR2 SYDVKM. This CDR3 comprises 11 residues. The DNA for the CDR3 is TGTGCCAGCAGTCCCAATCAGCCCCAGCATTTT. It codes for CASSPNQPQHF.

The chain employs TRBV7-8 and TRBJ2-3; D not resolved. This CDR3 comprises 12 residues. V lost 5 bases and J 2 bases, leaving 5 bases between the germline ends. From germline, CDR1 is SGHVS and CDR2 FQNEAQ. Here the CDR3 DNA reads TGTGCCAGCAGCCTCTTCACAGATACGCAGTATTTT. Protein product: CASSLFTDTQYF.

The chain combines TRBV30 with TRBJ1-4; TRBD1 agrees at 7 bases. The germline V gene has CDR1 GTSNPN and CDR2 SVGIG (reference sequence). This CDR3 contains 17 residues. Germline trimming cut 2 bases from V and 3 bases from J; bases unmatched to any gene: 12. The CDR3, as DNA: TGTGCCTGGAGTAGATTGGCAGGGGGTAGAGCTAATGAAAAACTGTTTTTT. This sequence encodes CAWSRLAGGRANEKLFF.

The chain uses TRBV14 and TRBJ2-7; 10 positions match TRBD2. The germline gives CDR1 SGHDN, CDR2 FVKESK. J lost 7 bases, V lost 2 bases, and 8 bases had no gene match. This CDR3 has 15 amino acids. The CDR3 nucleotides read TGTGCCAGCAGCCAACTAGCGGGAGTCTCACGGGAGCAGTACTTC. As protein: CASSQLAGVSREQYF. The full variable domain, with the rest looked up from reference TRBV14 and TRBJ2-7, is EAGVTQFPSHSVIEKGQTVTLRCDPISGHDNLYWYRRVMGKEIKFLLHFVKESKQDESGMPNNRFLAERTGGTYSTLKVQPAELEDSGVYFCASSQLAGVSREQYFGPGTRLTVT.

This clone occurred once. The CDR3 sequence is CASSVEGLAAGYNEQFF. The CDR3, as DNA: TGTGCCAGCAGCGTAGAGGGACTAGCGGCCGGATACAATGAGCAGTTCTTC. The chain employs TRBV9 and TRBJ2-1, with 11 positions matching TRBD2. Germline V CDR1 and CDR2: SGDLS, YYNGEE. This CDR3 has 17 amino acids. J lost 4 bases, V lost 0 bases, and 6 bases had no gene match.

The chain joins TRBV2 to TRBJ2-3; 12 bases map to TRBD2. This CDR3 has 17 amino acids. In germline, CDR1 is SNHLY, CDR2 FYNNEI. J was trimmed by 0 bases and V by 5 bases; bases with no gene match: 6. The CDR3 region has the DNA TGTGCCAGCAGTAGACTAGCGGGGGTCGGGAGCACAGATACGCAGTATTTT. Amino acids: CASSRLAGVGSTDTQYF.

This chain links TRBV18 with TRBJ2-3, with TRBD2 matching 7 bases. Germline V gene lookup returns CDR1 KGHSH and CDR2 LQKENI. V gave up 3 bases and J gave up 1 base; unmatched junction bases: 10. CDR3 length equals 17 residues. For the CDR3, the DNA is TGTGCCAGCTCACCCGCGGTGCGGCTAGCGGGCACAGATACGCAGTATTTT. Amino acid sequence: CASSPAVRLAGTDTQYF.

The chain is built from TRBV28 and TRBJ1-1; no reliable D call. Between the trimmed V and J ends, which lost 3 bases and 7 bases, there was a span of 6 bases. Looked up from germline, CDR1 is MDHEN and CDR2 is SYDVKM. The CDR3 is 11 amino acids. The CDR3 DNA sequence: TGTGCCAGCAGTTTCAGTTTTGAAGCTTTCTTT. Its translation: CASSFSFEAFF.

This clone has just one count. This chain connects TRBV2 to TRBJ1-4; D is possibly TRBD1 (5 bases). Germline lookup yields CDR1 SNHLY and CDR2 FYNNEI. CDR3 size: 14 residues. Trimming removed 4 bases at V and 4 bases at J, with 10 bases between. The chain's CDR3 is CASSGGTVNEKLFF. Written as DNA, the CDR3 is TGTGCCAGCAGTGGTGGGACCGTTAATGAAAAACTGTTTTTT.

This chain links TRBV30 with TRBJ1-1; perhaps TRBD1 as D (5 bases). The CDR3 spans 12 residues. Germline V lookup: CDR1 GTSNPN, CDR2 SVGIG (reference sequence). V lost 1 base to trimming and J lost 7 bases, with 10 bases between them. The CDR3 bases are TGTGCCTGGAGTGCACCCGACAGTGAAGCTTTCTTT. It is translated as CAWSAPDSEAFF.

V and J are TRBV9 and TRBJ1-2; TRBD1 agrees at 7 bases. CDR1 and CDR2 from the germline V gene are SGDLS and YYNGEE. The CDR3 contains 16 residues. Germline trimming cut 3 bases from V and 0 bases from J; bases unmatched to any gene: 8. This CDR3 is CASSAFRDSANYGYTF. The CDR3 nucleotides read TGTGCCAGCAGCGCCTTTAGGGACAGTGCTAACTATGGCTACACCTTC.

There are a few counts of this clone. The chain is built from TRBV21-1 and TRBJ2-1; TRBD2 is the table's D call and was not checked against the DNA. TRBV21-1 is listed as a pseudogene. There are 15 residues in the CDR3. The CDR3 is CASSKEATSHNEQFF. The CDR3 DNA sequence: TGTGCCAGCAGCAAAGAAGCAACTTCCCACAATGAGCAGTTCTTC.

The gene calls are TRBV6-5 and TRBJ1-1; TRBD1 matches at 10 bases. There are 14 residues in the CDR3. Germline V gene sequence: CDR1 MNHEY, CDR2 SVGAGI. J lost 7 bases, V lost 2 bases, and 4 bases had no gene match. The CDR3 region is CASSYKTGGIEAFF. Here the CDR3 DNA reads TGTGCCAGCAGTTACAAGACAGGGGGCATTGAAGCTTTCTTT.

The chain has TRBV7-9 and TRBJ2-7; D remains ambiguous. Per germline, CDR1 SEHNR and CDR2 FQNEAQ (reference sequence). There are 13 residues in the CDR3. V lost 4 bases and J lost 7, with 14 bases in between. In nucleotides, the CDR3 is TGTGCCAGCAGCTCCACTATTATGGGTGAGCAGTACTTC. It encodes CASSSTIMGEQYF.

The chain couples TRBV29-1 to TRBJ2-5, with TRBD1 matching over 7 bases. Germline-derived CDR1 and CDR2 are SQVTM and ANQGSEA. The CDR3 contains 13 residues. After removal of 5 bases from V and 1 base from J, the junction contained 4 bases not matched to a gene. The chain's CDR3 is CSVRWDSQETQYF. The DNA of the CDR3 is TGCAGCGTTCGTTGGGACAGCCAAGAGACCCAGTACTTC.

V gene TRBV18 combines with J gene TRBJ1-6, with 8 bases that match TRBD1. In germline, CDR1 is KGHSH, CDR2 LQKENI. V was clipped by 5 bases and J by 7 bases; unmatched bases: 4. This CDR3 region has 14 residues. DNA for the CDR3: TGTGCCAGCTCATCAGGACAGGGAAATTCACCCCTCCACTTT. Translation gives CASSSGQGNSPLHF.

This chain uses TRBV24-1 with TRBJ2-5; D may be TRBD1 (6 bases). Germline CDR1 reads KGHDR; CDR2 reads SFDVKD. V shed 1 base and J shed 5 bases, with 10 bases lying between them. There are 14 residues in the CDR3. The CDR3 reads CATSDFGQGETQYF. CDR3 DNA: TGTGCCACCAGTGATTTCGGGCAGGGGGAGACCCAGTACTTC.

This rearrangement joins TRBV9 to TRBJ2-3; D remains unclear. This CDR3 contains 14 residues. Trimming cost V 2 bases and J 5 bases, with 12 bases left between them. From germline, CDR1 is SGDLS and CDR2 YYNGEE. CDR3 protein: CASSVGAPQDTQYF. The CDR3 coding sequence is TGTGCCAGCAGCGTCGGAGCTCCCCAAGATACGCAGTATTTT.

This chain uses TRBV10-3 with TRBJ1-5, with D tentatively TRBD1 (6 bases). CDR3 length equals 13 residues. Germline CDR1 reads ENHRY; CDR2 reads SYGVKD. V lost 9 bases and J lost 5, with 14 bases in between. CDR3 in amino acids: CAIGAGEDQPQHF. CDR3 DNA: TGTGCCATTGGGGCAGGGGAGGATCAGCCCCAGCATTTT.